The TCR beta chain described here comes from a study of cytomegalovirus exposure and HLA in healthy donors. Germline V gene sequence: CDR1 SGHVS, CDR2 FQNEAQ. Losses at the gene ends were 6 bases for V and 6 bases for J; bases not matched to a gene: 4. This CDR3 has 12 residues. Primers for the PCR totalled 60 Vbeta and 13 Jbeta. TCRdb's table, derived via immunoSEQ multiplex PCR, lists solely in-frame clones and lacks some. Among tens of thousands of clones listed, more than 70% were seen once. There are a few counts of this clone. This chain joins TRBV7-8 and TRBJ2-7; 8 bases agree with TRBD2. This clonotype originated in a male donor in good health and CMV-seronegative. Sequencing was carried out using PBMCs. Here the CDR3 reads CASSWLAGEQYF. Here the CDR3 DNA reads TGTGCCAGCAGTTGGCTAGCGGGCGAGCAGTACTTC.